The TCR beta chain under discussion was sequenced for a study of cytomegalovirus exposure and HLA in healthy donors. Study outcomes and limitations: Most TCR sequences showed up rarely, but some public TCRs showed up in many donors. The study designated 150 or so TCR beta chains cytomegalovirus-associated. The tendency of first-cohort TCR clusters to co-occur in the approximately 120 validation repertoires was identified by a subsequent analysis.

The donors were in the roughly 120-subject validation cohort, distinct from the roughly 720-subject first cohort. The protocol was immunoSEQ multiplex PCR, while the TCRdb copy is restricted to in-frame clones and leaves out a portion. Seen here are roughly 130,000 clones, 89% observed once, and the top ten hold 8% to 9.5%. This CDR3 spans 14 amino acids. Germline assignment: CDR1 PRHDT and CDR2 FYEKMQ (reference sequence). The V gene lost 2 bases and the J gene lost 10 bases, with 15 bases spanning the gap. On this clone: The antigen is unknown.

This receptor was obtained from a woman in her late teens or twenties in good health and CMV-seropositive. This chain links TRBV13 with TRBJ2-1; tentatively, D is TRBD1 (5 bases). Sequenced input: PBMCs. CDR3: CASSLYVGAEEQFF. DNA of the CDR3: TGTGCCAGCAGCTTATACGTTGGGGCAGAAGAGCAGTTCTTC.